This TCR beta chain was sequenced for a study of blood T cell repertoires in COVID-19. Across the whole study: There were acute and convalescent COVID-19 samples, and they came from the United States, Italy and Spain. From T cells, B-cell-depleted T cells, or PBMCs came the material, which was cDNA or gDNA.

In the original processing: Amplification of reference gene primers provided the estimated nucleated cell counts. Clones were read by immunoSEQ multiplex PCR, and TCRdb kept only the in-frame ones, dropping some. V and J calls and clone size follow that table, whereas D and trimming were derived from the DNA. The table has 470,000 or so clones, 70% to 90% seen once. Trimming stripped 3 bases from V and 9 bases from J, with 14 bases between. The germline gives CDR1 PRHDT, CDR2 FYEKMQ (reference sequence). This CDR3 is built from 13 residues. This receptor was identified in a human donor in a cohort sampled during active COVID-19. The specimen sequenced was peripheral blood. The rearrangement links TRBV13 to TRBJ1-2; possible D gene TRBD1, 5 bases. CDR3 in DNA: TGTGCCAGCAGCTTGTGGACATCCTTTAGCTACACCTTC. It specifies CASSLWTSFSYTF.